The subject of this entry is one T cell receptor (beta chain). Its antigen is as yet unknown. This specimen belongs to a study of T cell responses to AZD1222 COVID-19 vaccine. General study results and limits: Reports indicate that nearly half of spike-specific TCRs are directed at unmutated variant regions. Spike as a whole was targeted by vaccine-associated CD4 TCRs, dominant at 160-218 and 743-854. In a largely white British group with more females than males, clonal diversity was possibly underestimated.

Assay used: immunoSEQ multiplex PCR; TCRdb lists only in-frame clones, some missing. The data contain tens of thousands of clones, around 84% of them singletons. There are 10 residues in the CDR3. Trimming took 8 bases from V and 11 from J; bases not matched to a gene: 3. CDR1 is WSHSY, CDR2 SAAADI, per germline. This material consisted of peripheral blood, taken on day 0 of AZD1222 vaccination. J is TRBJ2-1 and V is TRBV10-2; 7 bases match TRBD2. The origin of this receptor is an adult in good health. Here the CDR3 reads CASWGGQQFF. The CDR3 DNA reads TGCGCCAGCTGGGGGGGTCAGCAGTTCTTC.